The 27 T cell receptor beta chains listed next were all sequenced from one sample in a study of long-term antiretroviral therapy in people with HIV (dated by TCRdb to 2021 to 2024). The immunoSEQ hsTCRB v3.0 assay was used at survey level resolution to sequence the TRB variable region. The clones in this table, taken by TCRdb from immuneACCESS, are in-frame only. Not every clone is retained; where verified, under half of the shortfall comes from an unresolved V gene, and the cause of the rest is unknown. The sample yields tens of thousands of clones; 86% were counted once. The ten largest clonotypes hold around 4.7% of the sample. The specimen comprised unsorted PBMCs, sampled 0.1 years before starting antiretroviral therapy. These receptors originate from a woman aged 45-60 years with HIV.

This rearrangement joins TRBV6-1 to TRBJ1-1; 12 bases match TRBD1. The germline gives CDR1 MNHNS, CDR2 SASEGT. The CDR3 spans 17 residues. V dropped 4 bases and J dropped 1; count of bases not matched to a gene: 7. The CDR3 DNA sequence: TGTGCCAGCAGTGCGGGGGGACAGGGGGCTAAGAACACTGAAGCTTTCTTT. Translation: CASSAGGQGAKNTEAFF.

This chain's CDR3 is CASNRGDRGPKETQYF. The CDR3 DNA sequence: TGTGCCAGTAACCGGGGGGACAGGGGGCCGAAGGAGACCCAGTACTTC. The rearrangement uses TRBV19 and TRBJ2-5, with 12 bases fitting TRBD1. The germline CDR1 and CDR2 sequences are LNHDA and SQIVND (reference sequence). This CDR3 is 16 amino acids long. Trimming took 7 bases from V and 5 from J; bases not matched to a gene: 11.

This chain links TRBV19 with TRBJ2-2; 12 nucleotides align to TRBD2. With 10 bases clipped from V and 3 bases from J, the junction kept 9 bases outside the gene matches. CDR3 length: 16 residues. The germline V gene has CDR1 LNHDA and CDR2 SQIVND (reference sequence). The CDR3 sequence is CATRLAGERDTGELFF. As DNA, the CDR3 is TGTGCCACCCGACTAGCGGGGGAGCGGGACACCGGGGAGCTGTTTTTT.

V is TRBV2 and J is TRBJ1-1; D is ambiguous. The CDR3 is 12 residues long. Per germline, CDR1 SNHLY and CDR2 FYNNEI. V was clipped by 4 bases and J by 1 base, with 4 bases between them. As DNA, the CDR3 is TGTGCCAGCAGTGCACAGAACACTGAAGCTTTCTTT. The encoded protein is CASSAQNTEAFF.

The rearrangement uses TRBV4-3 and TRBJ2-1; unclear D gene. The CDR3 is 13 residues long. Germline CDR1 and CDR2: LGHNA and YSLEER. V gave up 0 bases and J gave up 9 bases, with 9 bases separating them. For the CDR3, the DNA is TGCGCCAGCAGCCAAGATCTGGTGGGTGAGCAGTTCTTC. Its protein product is CASSQDLVGEQFF.

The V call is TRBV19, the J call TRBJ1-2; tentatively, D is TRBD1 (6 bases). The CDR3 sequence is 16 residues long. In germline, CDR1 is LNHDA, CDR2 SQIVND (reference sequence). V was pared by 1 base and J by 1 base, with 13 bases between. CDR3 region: CASSIVRGGSNYGYTF. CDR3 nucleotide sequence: TGTGCCAGTAGTATAGTTCGAGGGGGTAGTAACTATGGCTACACCTTC.

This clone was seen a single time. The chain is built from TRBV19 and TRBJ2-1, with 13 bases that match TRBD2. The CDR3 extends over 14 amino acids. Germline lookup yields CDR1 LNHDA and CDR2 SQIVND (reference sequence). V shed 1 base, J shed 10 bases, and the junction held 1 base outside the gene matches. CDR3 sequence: CASSIGGLAGEQFF. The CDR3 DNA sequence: TGTGCCAGTAGTATAGGGGGACTAGCGGGGGAGCAGTTCTTC.

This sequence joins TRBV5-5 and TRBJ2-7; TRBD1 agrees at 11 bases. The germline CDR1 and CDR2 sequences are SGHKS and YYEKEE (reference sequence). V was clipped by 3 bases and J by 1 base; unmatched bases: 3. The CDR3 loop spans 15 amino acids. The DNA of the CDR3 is TGTGCCAGCAGCTGGGGGACAGGGGGATCCTACGAGCAGTACTTC. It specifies CASSWGTGGSYEQYF.

The CDR3 DNA sequence: TGTGCCAGCAGCATAGTTAGGGGGGGTGCCTTCTGGAGCACAGATACGCAGTATTTT. Its translation is CASSIVRGGAFWSTDTQYF. The rearrangement joins TRBV5-4 to TRBJ2-3, with D tentatively TRBD2 (7 bases). The CDR3 is 19 amino acids. Germline V gives CDR1 SGHNT, CDR2 YYREEE (reference sequence). Trimming shortened V by 4 bases and J by 0 bases, and 24 bases separated the two germline ends.

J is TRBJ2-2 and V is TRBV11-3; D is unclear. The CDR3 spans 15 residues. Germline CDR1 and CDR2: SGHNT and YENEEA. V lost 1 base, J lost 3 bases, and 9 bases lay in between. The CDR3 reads CASSLGQVDTGELFF. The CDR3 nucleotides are TGTGCCAGCAGCTTAGGGCAGGTAGACACCGGGGAGCTGTTTTTT.

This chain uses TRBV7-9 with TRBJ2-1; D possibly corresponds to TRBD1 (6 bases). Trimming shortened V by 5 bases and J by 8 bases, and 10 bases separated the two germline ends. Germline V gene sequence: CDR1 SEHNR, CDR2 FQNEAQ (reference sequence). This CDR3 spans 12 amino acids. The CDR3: CASSLQGYEQFF. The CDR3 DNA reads TGTGCCAGCAGCCTACAGGGTTATGAGCAGTTCTTC.

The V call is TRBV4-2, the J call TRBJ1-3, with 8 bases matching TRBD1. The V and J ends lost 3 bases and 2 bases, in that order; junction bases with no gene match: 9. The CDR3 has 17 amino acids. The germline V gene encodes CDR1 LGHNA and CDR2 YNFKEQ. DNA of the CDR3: TGTGCCAGCAGCCACGATGTGACAGGGGTAACTGGAAACACCATATATTTT. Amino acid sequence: CASSHDVTGVTGNTIYF.

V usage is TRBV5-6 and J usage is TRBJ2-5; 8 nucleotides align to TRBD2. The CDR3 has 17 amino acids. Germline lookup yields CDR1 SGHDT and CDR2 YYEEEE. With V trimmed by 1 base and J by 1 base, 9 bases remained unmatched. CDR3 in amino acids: CASSLIYSGAPQETQYF. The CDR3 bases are TGTGCCAGCAGCTTGATCTATAGCGGGGCCCCCCAAGAGACCCAGTACTTC.

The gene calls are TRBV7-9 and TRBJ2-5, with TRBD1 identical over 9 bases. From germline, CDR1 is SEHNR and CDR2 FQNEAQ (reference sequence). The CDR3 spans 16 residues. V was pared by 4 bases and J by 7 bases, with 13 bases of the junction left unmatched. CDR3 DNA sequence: TGTGCCAGCAGCTCCCCAAGACAGGGGGACCGCGGGACCCAGTACTTC. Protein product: CASSSPRQGDRGTQYF.

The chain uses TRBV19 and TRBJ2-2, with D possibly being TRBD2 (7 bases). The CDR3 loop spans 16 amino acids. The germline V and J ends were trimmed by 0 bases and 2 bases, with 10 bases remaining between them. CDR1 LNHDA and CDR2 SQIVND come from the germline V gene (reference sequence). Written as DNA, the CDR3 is TGTGCCAGTAGTATAGACGGGGGGCGAAACACCGGGGAGCTGTTTTTT. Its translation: CASSIDGGRNTGELFF.

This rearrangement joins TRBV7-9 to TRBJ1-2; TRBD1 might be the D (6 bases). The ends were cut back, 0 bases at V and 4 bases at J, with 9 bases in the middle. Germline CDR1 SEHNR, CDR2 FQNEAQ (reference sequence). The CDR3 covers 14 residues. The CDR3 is CASSLAGAVYGYTF. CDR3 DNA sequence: TGTGCCAGCAGCTTAGCGGGGGCCGTCTATGGCTACACCTTC.

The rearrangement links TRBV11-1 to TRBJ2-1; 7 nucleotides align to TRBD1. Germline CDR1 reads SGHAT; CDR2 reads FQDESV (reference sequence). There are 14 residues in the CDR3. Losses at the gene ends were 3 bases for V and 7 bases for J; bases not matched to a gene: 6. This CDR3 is CASSFRQGQNEQFF. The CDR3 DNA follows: TGTGCCAGCAGCTTCCGACAGGGCCAAAATGAGCAGTTCTTC.

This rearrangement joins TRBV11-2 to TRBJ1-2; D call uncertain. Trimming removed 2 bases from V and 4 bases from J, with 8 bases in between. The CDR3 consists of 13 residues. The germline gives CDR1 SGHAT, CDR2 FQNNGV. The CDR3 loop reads CASSLSAIYGYTF. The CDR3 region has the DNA TGTGCCAGCAGCTTATCGGCGATCTATGGCTACACCTTC. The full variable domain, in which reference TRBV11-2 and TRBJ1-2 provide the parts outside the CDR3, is EAGVAQSPRYKIIEKRQSVAFWCNPISGHATLYWYQQILGQGPKLLIQFQNNGVVDDSQLPKDRFSAERLKGVDSTLKIQPAKLEDSAVYLCASSLSAIYGYTFGSGTRLTVV.

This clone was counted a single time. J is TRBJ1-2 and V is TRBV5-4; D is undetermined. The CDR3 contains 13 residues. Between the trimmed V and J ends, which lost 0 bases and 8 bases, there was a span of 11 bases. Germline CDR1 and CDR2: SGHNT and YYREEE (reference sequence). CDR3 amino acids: CASSLGRDRGYTF. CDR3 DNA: TGTGCCAGCAGCTTGGGAAGGGATCGAGGCTACACCTTC. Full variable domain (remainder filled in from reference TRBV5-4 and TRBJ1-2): ETGVTQSPTHLIKTRGQQVTLRCSSQSGHNTVSWYQQALGQGPQFIFQYYREEENGRGNFPPRFSGLQFPNYSSELNVNALELDDSALYLCASSLGRDRGYTFGSGTRLTVV.

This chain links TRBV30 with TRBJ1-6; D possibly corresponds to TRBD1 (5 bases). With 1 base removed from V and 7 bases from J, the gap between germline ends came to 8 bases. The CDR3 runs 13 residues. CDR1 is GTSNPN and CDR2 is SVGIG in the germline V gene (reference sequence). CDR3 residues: CAWSDGGNSPLHF. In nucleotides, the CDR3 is TGTGCCTGGAGTGATGGGGGGAATTCACCCCTCCACTTT.

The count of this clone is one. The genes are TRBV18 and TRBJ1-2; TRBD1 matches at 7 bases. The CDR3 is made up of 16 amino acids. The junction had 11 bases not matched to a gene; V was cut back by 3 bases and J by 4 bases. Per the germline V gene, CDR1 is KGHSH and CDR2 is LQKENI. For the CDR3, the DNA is TGTGCCAGCTCACCGGAAGGGGACAGCTCAGCCTATGGCTACACCTTC. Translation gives CASSPEGDSSAYGYTF.

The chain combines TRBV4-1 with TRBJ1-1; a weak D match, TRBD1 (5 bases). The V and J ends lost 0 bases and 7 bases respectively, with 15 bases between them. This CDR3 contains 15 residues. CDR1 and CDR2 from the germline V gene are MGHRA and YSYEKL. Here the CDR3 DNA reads TGCGCCAGCAGCCAAGATCCCGAAAAGACAGTTGAAGCTTTCTTT. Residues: CASSQDPEKTVEAFF.

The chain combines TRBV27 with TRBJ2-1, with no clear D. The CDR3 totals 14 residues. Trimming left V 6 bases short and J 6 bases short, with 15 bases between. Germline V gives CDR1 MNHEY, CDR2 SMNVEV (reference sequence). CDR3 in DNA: TGTGCCAGCAGGCCTCCTTTATACCTCAATGAGCAGTTCTTC. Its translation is CASRPPLYLNEQFF.

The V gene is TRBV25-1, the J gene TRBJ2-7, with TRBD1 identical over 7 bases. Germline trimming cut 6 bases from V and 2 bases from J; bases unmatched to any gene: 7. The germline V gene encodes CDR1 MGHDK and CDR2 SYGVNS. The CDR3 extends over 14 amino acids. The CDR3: CASRPGQATYEQYF. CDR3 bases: TGTGCCAGCAGACCTGGACAGGCAACCTACGAGCAGTACTTC.

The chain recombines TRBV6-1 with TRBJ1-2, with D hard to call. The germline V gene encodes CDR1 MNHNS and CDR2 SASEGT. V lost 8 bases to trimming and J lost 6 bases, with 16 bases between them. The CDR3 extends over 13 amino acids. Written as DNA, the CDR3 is TGTGCCAGCTGGTTTGACAAACTCGATGGCTACACCTTC. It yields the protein CASWFDKLDGYTF.

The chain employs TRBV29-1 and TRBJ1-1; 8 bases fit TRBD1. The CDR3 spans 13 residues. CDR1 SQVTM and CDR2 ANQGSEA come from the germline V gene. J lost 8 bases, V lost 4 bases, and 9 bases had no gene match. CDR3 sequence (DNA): TGCAGCGTTGCCGGGCAGGGGGCTATGGAAGCTTTCTTT. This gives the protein CSVAGQGAMEAFF.

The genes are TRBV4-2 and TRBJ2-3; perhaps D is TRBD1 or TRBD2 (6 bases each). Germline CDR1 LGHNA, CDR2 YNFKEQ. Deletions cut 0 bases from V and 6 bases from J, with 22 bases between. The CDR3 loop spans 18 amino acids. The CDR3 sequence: CASSQEPPGGGVLDTQYF. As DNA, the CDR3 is TGTGCCAGCAGCCAAGAACCGCCCGGGGGCGGGGTCTTGGATACGCAGTATTTT.